This T cell receptor (beta chain) came from a study of cytotoxic CD8 clonotypes in ibrutinib-treated CLL (TCRdb year 2021). For context, the study as a whole: The cohort had ten to twelve relapsed/refractory and approximately 15 treatment-naive patients; roughly 17 were IGHV unmutated. On average, each sample yielded approximately 250,000 productive templates and around 100,000 productive rearrangements. Longitudinal samples were available for about 30% of the 86 trial participants. Cryopreserved peripheral blood mononuclear cells were obtained prior to treatment, at the time of response, and at either disease progression or sustained remission. Samples at response were collected after a median of 12 months of treatment, with a range of roughly 6 to 36 months. Partial responses were observed in 24 patients and complete responses in 2; after a median follow-up of 68 months, remission was maintained in 14 patients and progression was observed in approximately twelve. All remission and progressive disease samples were collected while patients were still receiving ibrutinib.

A MiSeq instrument was used for deep resolution sequencing, which targeted depths ranging from 1 in 1 million up to 1 in 200,000 T cells, with coverage averaging 10x for each clonotype. TCR beta libraries were generated with the immunoSEQ hsTCRB Kit. The study's processing was this. The data were analyzed with ImmunoSEQ Analyzer and ImmunoSEQ Data Assistant, and V, D and J gene assignments followed IMGT definitions. Clonality, with values ranging from 0 to 1, was calculated as one minus the normalized Shannon entropy of productive rearrangement frequencies. Only overrepresented clonotypes making up at least 0.05% of the repertoire of each patient were included in the public clonotype analysis. Approximately 13 age-matched healthy donor repertoires from immuneACCESS served as clonality controls. The clones in this table, taken by TCRdb from immuneACCESS, are in-frame only. Not every clone is retained; where verified, under half of the shortfall comes from an unresolved V gene, and the cause of the rest is unknown. The V and J calls and the clone size are those of that table, but D and trimming were determined from the DNA. Within this sample are 35,000 to 55,000 clones, with 60% to 80% of them counted one time only. The ten top clones hold around 13% of the sample.

The CDR3 holds 16 amino acids from the cysteine to the phenylalanine. Here the CDR3 DNA is all that survives: 48 bases in frame from base 1. CDR1 and CDR2 are read off the germline V gene as SGHTA and FQGTGA. V drops 1 base and J drops 2 bases, leaving 13 bases in between. General study outcomes and caveats: An increase in clonality was observed at ibrutinib response, with clonality remaining stable during sustained remission and falling back toward baseline at progression. Lymph node repertoires were not examined, and the timing of sampling was not matched between patients in sustained remission and those whose disease progressed. At baseline, clonality was higher than in age-matched healthy donors and showed a strong correlation with circulating CD8+ T-cell counts. Public clonotypes were rare and either shrank or stayed stable during treatment, and the rise in clonality at ibrutinib response reflected expansion of private clonotypes.

This clone was seen a handful of times. This receptor's antigen is unknown. Base qualities are not at hand, and no much larger clone is one base apart. The time point label on this specimen signifies: about 11 months on ibrutinib. For TCR beta library preparation, roughly 1.8 micrograms of genomic DNA was extracted from cryopreserved PBMCs. Longitudinal blood samples from CLL patients receiving ibrutinib monotherapy were subjected to high-throughput TCR beta sequencing. The patients took part in an open-label, single-center phase 2 trial of ibrutinib monotherapy. This chain joins TRBV7-3 to TRBJ2-3; the D gene is perhaps TRBD1 or TRBD2, as each covers 5 bases. The sequence derives from a human donor with chronic lymphocytic leukemia. The material sequenced was PBMCs, taken after 12 months of ibrutinib treatment. The CDR3 region has the sequence CASSLMPPGATDTQYF. The nucleotide sequence reads TGTGCCAGCAGCTTAATGCCCCCCGGGGCCACAGATACGCAGTATTTT.